A selection of T cell receptor beta chains follows, all from one sample in a study of multiple sclerosis patients with progressive multifocal leukoencephalopathy. Assay: immunoSEQ multiplex PCR; the TCRdb copy retains only in-frame clones and omits some. The data show 25,000 to 35,000 clones, with more than 75% seen just once and 3% to 3.5% held by the top ten. The specimen comprised PBMCs, sampled from a patient treated with natalizumab. The receptors shown here come from a human donor with progressive multifocal leukoencephalopathy. Each CDR3 is given without its conserved first and last residue. The D gene is left open where the match is weak.

v_call	d_call	cdr3_aa
TRBV6-5	.	ASRRLGTPHNEQF
TRBV19	TRBD1	ASSPRTGGRGTEAF
TRBV18	.	ASSSTDSSGNTIY
TRBV12-5	TRBD1	ASGLGRGQADFYEQY
TRBV6-5	.	ASSYSGRSNQPQH
TRBV7-9	.	ASSLTLEQY
TRBV7-8	TRBD1	ASSQEGTGLTDTQY
TRBV5-4	TRBD2	ASSPRLAGSGANVLT
TRBV7-8	.	ASSLAGGVGNTIY
TRBV5-1	.	ASSGGQVNTEAF
TRBV18	.	ASSPTSGTEAF
TRBV11-3	.	ASSFEPGETQY
TRBV6-1	.	ASSEEINGYT
TRBV5-5	TRBD1	ASSWDRVGKGNQPQH
TRBV12-5	.	ASAPDLQKLF
TRBV29-1	TRBD1	SVEGQGARGSYEQY